The following is a T cell receptor (beta chain) sequence with its context. The record originates from a study of T cells expressing NK-cell markers. Study in general: Eight donors were sequenced, of whom seven were HCMV-seropositive, while the remaining one was HCMV-seronegative.

TCRdb reworked the 5' RACE reads into one entry per CDR3 protein, no DNA. Its clone listing holds hundreds of thousands of distinct CDR3 sequences. The CDR3 sequence is 17 residues long. The germline gives CDR1 SGHTA, CDR2 FQGNSA. The chain carries TRBV7-2 and TRBJ2-5; TCRdb picks TRBD1, but there is no DNA to check that call. Sequencing was performed on blood T cells: a sorted CD56 or NKG2C T cell subset, CD4+ or CD8+ T cells, or bulk PBMC T cells (not recorded which). The sequence was collected from a woman between 18 and 70 years old in good health. CDR3 in amino acids: CASSSGSGGVRQETQYF.